The clone carrying this T cell receptor beta chain was counted at least ten times. This entry comes from a study of spatial heterogeneity in lung cancer. This CDR3 has 15 amino acids. CDR1 and CDR2 from the germline V gene are LNHDA and SQIVND (reference sequence). The V gene lost 1 base and the J gene lost 3 bases, with 13 bases spanning the gap. Time point given: sample taken at primary tumor resection. Whole RNA was taken from tumor, nontumor lung or frozen PBMC; it was then sequenced unsorted. TCRdb fed the 5' RACE reads into MiXCR, producing one record per CDR3 protein. Of around 25,000 distinct CDR3 sequences in the sample, around 13% were seen once.

The chain has TRBV19 and TRBJ2-7, with D maybe TRBD2 (6 bases). The TCR sequence derives from a female donor with early-stage non-small cell lung cancer. This specimen consisted of PBMCs, obtained at surgery. The CDR3 is CASSIAGTGSYEQYF. CDR3 nucleotides: TGTGCCAGTAGTATAGCCGGGACTGGGAGCTACGAGCAGTACTTC. The entire variable domain, with the rest obtained from reference TRBV19 and TRBJ2-7, is as follows: DGGITQSPKYLFRKEGQNVTLSCEQNLNHDAMYWYRQDPGQGLRLIYYSQIVNDFQKGDIAEGYSVSREKKESFPLTVTSAQKNPTAFYLCASSIAGTGSYEQYFGPGTRLTVT.